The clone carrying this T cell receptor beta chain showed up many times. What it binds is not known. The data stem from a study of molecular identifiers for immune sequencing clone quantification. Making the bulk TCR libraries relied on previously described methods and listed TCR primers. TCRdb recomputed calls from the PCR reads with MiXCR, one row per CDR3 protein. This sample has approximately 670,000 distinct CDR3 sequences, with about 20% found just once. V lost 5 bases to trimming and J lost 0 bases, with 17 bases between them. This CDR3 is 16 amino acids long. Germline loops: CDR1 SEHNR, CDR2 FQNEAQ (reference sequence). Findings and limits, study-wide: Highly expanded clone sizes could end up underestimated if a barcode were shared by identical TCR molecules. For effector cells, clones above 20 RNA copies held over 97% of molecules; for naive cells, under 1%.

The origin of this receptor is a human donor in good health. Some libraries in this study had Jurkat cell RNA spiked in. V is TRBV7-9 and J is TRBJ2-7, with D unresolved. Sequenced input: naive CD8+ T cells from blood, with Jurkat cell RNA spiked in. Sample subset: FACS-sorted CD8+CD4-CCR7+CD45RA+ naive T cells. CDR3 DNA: TGTGCCAGCAGCGCATCCGGCCCTAGGAGCTCCTACGAGCAGTACTTC. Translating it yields CASSASGPRSSYEQYF.